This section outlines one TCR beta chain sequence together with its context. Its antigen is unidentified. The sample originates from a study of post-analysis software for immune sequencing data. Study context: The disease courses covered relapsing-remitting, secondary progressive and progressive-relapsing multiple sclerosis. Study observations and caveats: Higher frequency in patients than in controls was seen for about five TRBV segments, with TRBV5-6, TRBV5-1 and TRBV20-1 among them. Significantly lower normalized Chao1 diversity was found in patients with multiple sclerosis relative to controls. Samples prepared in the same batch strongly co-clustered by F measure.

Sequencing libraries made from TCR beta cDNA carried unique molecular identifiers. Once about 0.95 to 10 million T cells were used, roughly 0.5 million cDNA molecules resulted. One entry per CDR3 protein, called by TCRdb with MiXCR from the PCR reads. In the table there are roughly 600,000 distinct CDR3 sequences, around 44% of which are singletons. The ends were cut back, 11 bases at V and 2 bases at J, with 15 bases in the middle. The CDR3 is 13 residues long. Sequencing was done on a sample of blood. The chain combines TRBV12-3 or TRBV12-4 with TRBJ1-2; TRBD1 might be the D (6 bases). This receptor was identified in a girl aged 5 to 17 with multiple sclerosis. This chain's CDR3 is CAGNRVGNYGYTF. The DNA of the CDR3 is TGTGCCGGCAACAGGGTTGGGAACTATGGCTACACCTTC.